Following are 28 T cell receptor beta chains from one sample sequenced in a study of T cells in Graves' hyperthyroidism and ophthalmopathy. What was amplified from RNA transcripts were TCR beta CDR3 regions. HTBI primers were used for first-round RT-PCR of the TCR CDR3. TCRdb reprocessed the multiplex PCR reads with MiXCR, giving one entry per CDR3 protein. The data contain some 600,000 distinct CDR3 sequences, 11% to 15% of them singletons. The sequenced sample was blood. These receptors were collected from a woman aged 25 to 39 with Graves' hyperthyroidism that later progressed to Graves' ophthalmopathy.

The chain is built from TRBV4-2 and TRBJ2-5; no clear D gene. Trimming pared 0 bases from V and 2 bases from J, leaving 10 bases between. Germline loops: CDR1 LGHNA, CDR2 YNFKEQ. The CDR3 length is 15 residues. The CDR3 reads CASSQDSVSQETQYF. The DNA for the CDR3 is TGTGCCAGCAGCCAAGATTCCGTCTCTCAAGAGACCCAGTACTTC.

The CDR3: CATSVPEEGAETQYF. As DNA, the CDR3 is TGTGCCACCAGTGTCCCGGAGGAGGGGGCCGAGACCCAGTACTTC. The chain employs TRBV24-1 and TRBJ2-5, with a tentative D call TRBD1 (7 bases). Germline loops: CDR1 KGHDR, CDR2 SFDVKD. The ends were cut back, 5 bases at V and 5 bases at J, with 17 bases in the middle. This CDR3 spans 15 amino acids.

There are a few counts of this clonotype. V gene TRBV11-2 combines with J gene TRBJ2-3; no definite D call. Germline values: CDR1 SGHAT, CDR2 FQNNGV. The CDR3 has 12 amino acids. Trimming removed 5 bases at V and 6 bases at J, with 9 bases between. The CDR3 loop reads CASSPPMDTQYF. CDR3 coding DNA: TGTGCCAGCAGCCCCCCGATGGATACGCAGTATTTT.

The chain recombines TRBV10-3 with TRBJ1-5, with no clear D. The CDR3 length is 12 residues. Per germline, CDR1 ENHRY and CDR2 SYGVKD. V was pared by 2 bases and J by 11 bases, with 10 bases between. This CDR3 is CAISERGFTQHF. The CDR3 nucleotides are TGTGCCATCAGTGAGAGAGGGTTTACCCAGCATTTT.

This clonotype has at least ten counts. The chain joins TRBV24-1 to TRBJ2-5; perhaps TRBD2 as D (5 bases). Between the trimmed V and J ends, which lost 0 bases and 1 base, there was a span of 8 bases. The germline gives CDR1 KGHDR, CDR2 SFDVKD. This CDR3 comprises 15 residues. The CDR3 is CATSDLRGAQETQYF. CDR3 DNA: TGTGCCACCAGTGATTTGCGGGGTGCCCAAGAGACCCAGTACTTC.

V usage is TRBV28 and J usage is TRBJ1-6; no clear D gene. Trimming pared 3 bases from V and 13 bases from J, leaving 7 bases between. The CDR3 has 11 residues. Looked up from germline, CDR1 is MDHEN and CDR2 is SYDVKM. CDR3 protein: CASSFVGPLHF. In nucleotides, the CDR3 is TGTGCCAGCAGTTTCGTCGGGCCCCTCCACTTT. Using reference TRBV28 and TRBJ1-6 for the parts outside the CDR3, the full variable domain is DVKVTQSSRYLVKRTGEKVFLECVQDMDHENMFWYRQDPGLGLRLIYFSYDVKMKEKGDIPEGYSVSREKKERFSLILESASTNQTSMYLCASSFVGPLHFGNGTRLTVT.

Ten or more counts support this clonotype. The chain combines TRBV5-8 with TRBJ2-2, with TRBD1 matching over 9 bases. Germline CDR1 reads SGHTS; CDR2 reads YDEGEE. V shed 2 bases and J 6 bases; nucleotides not matched to a gene: 14. The CDR3 length is 18 residues. The CDR3 here is CASSFFTGTGSPPGELFF. The CDR3 nucleotides read TGTGCCAGCAGCTTCTTTACCGGGACAGGGTCTCCACCCGGGGAGCTGTTTTTT. The whole variable domain, filled in from reference TRBV5-8 and TRBJ2-2, reads EAGVTQSPTHLIKTRGQQATLRCSPISGHTSVYWYQQALGLGLQFLLWYDEGEERNRGNFPPRFSGRQFPNYSSELNVNALELEDSALYLCASSFFTGTGSPPGELFFGEGSRLTVL.

This clonotype was seen at least ten times. The V call is TRBV6-2 or TRBV6-3, the J call TRBJ2-7; weak D call: TRBD2 (6 bases). The CDR3 spans 15 residues. V dropped 6 bases and J dropped 6 bases, with 21 bases sitting between them. Germline CDR1 is MNHEY and CDR2 is SVGEGT. The CDR3 nucleotides are TGTGCCAGCAGGGGGGGACCCGGGAGTTACGGCGAGCAGTACTTC. The encoded protein is CASRGGPGSYGEQYF.

The chain joins TRBV9 to TRBJ2-1, with 8 bases matching TRBD1. This CDR3 has 16 residues. The germline gives CDR1 SGDLS, CDR2 YYNGEE. V was clipped by 3 bases and J by 4 bases; unmatched bases: 9. The CDR3 sequence is CASSEMGQAIYNEQFF. The CDR3 DNA follows: TGTGCCAGCAGCGAGATGGGACAGGCCATTTACAATGAGCAGTTCTTC. Full variable domain (remainder filled in from reference TRBV9 and TRBJ2-1): DSGVTQTPKHLITATGQRVTLRCSPRSGDLSVYWYQQSLDQGLQFLIQYYNGEERAKGNILERFSAQQFPDLHSELNLSSLELGDSALYFCASSEMGQAIYNEQFFGPGTRLTVL.

The chain uses TRBV7-9 and TRBJ1-5; a possible D gene is TRBD1 (5 bases). The V end lost 5 bases, the J end lost 6 bases, and 17 bases lay between the germline ends. The CDR3 loop spans 15 amino acids. The germline gives CDR1 SEHNR, CDR2 FQNEAQ (reference sequence). The CDR3 region is CASSQGAAGGQPQHF. The CDR3 DNA reads TGTGCCAGCAGCCAAGGCGCGGCGGGGGGTCAGCCCCAGCATTTT.

The V and J genes are TRBV10-3 and TRBJ2-1; D is perhaps TRBD2 (6 bases). Trimming took 0 bases from V and 4 from J, leaving 10 bases between them. Per the germline V gene, CDR1 is ENHRY and CDR2 is SYGVKD. The CDR3 sequence is 15 residues long. CDR3 DNA sequence: TGTGCCATCAGTGAGTCCTTTAGCGGATACAATGAGCAGTTCTTC. Its protein product is CAISESFSGYNEQFF.

This clonotype was detected ten times or more. The chain has TRBV29-1 and TRBJ2-1; D is unclear. Trimming cost V 8 bases and J 0 bases, with 14 bases left between them. The germline gives CDR1 SQVTM, CDR2 ANQGSEA. This CDR3 is built from 14 residues. As DNA, the CDR3 is TGCAGCTTTCTAGTCATTCTCTCCTACAATGAGCAGTTCTTC. This gives the protein CSFLVILSYNEQFF.

This clonotype came up many times. V usage is TRBV7-8 and J usage is TRBJ2-2; D unclear. The length of the CDR3 is 12 residues. Trimming shortened V by 5 bases and J by 13 bases, and 14 bases separated the two germline ends. Germline CDR1 SGHVS, CDR2 FQNEAQ. CDR3: CASSPTTWGLFF. CDR3 coding DNA: TGTGCCAGCAGCCCGACCACCTGGGGGCTGTTTTTT.

The CDR3 coding sequence is TGTGCCAGCAGTTCCGATGCGACAGGGTTGAGCAATCAGCCCCAGCATTTT. It is translated as CASSSDATGLSNQPQHF. The chain combines TRBV6-2 or TRBV6-3 with TRBJ1-5, with 7 bases identical to TRBD1. Germline-derived CDR1 and CDR2 are MNHEY and SVGEGT. The trim removed 4 bases at V and 1 base at J, leaving 10 bases unmatched. CDR3 length equals 17 residues.

In this sample, this clonotype turned up a few times. The V and J genes are TRBV28 and TRBJ2-2; D is unclear. Between the trimmed V and J ends, which lost 2 bases and 6 bases, there was a span of 7 bases. This CDR3 spans 13 amino acids. Germline-derived CDR1 and CDR2 are MDHEN and SYDVKM. The CDR3 reads CASSLTFAGELFF. For the CDR3, the DNA is TGTGCCAGCAGTTTAACATTTGCCGGGGAGCTGTTTTTT.

Many counts were recorded for this clonotype. The gene calls are TRBV20-1 and TRBJ1-2, with 10 bases fitting TRBD1. The CDR3 has 15 residues. Trimming took 3 bases from V and 6 from J; bases not matched to a gene: 10. Germline CDR1 and CDR2: DFQATT and SNEGSKA (reference sequence). The CDR3 sequence is CSASLPGQGIHGYTF. The CDR3 DNA reads TGCAGTGCTAGCCTACCGGGACAGGGGATCCATGGCTACACCTTC.

This clonotype has a count of ten or more. This chain uses TRBV5-1 with TRBJ1-4; D is perhaps TRBD1 (6 bases). The length of the CDR3 is 14 residues. Germline V gene data show CDR1 as SGHRS and CDR2 as YFSETQ. Trimming took off 6 bases at V and 7 bases at J, with 16 bases between the two ends. The CDR3 DNA follows: TGCGCCAGCAAACAGGGATGGAAGGGTGAAAAACTGTTTTTT. Amino acids: CASKQGWKGEKLFF.

This clonotype was detected only a few times. This chain links TRBV29-1 with TRBJ2-1, with D perhaps matching TRBD1 (6 bases). The CDR3 length is 13 residues. Trimming removed 6 bases at V and 4 bases at J, with 13 bases between. The V gene's germline CDR1 is SQVTM and CDR2 ANQGSEA. This CDR3 is CSVSTDSYNEQFF. CDR3 nucleotides: TGCAGCGTCTCCACGGACAGTTACAATGAGCAGTTCTTC.

In this sample, this clonotype turned up many times. The chain employs TRBV28 and TRBJ2-7; TRBD1 or TRBD2 may be the D gene (5 bases each). Germline assignment: CDR1 MDHEN and CDR2 SYDVKM. The CDR3 runs 14 residues. Trimming removed 5 bases at V and 2 bases at J, with 13 bases between. The CDR3 nucleotides are TGTGCCAGCAGTATAAGGGACGGGACCTACGAGCAGTACTTC. As protein: CASSIRDGTYEQYF. Together with reference TRBV28 and TRBJ2-7, the CDR3 gives the full variable domain: DVKVTQSSRYLVKRTGEKVFLECVQDMDHENMFWYRQDPGLGLRLIYFSYDVKMKEKGDIPEGYSVSREKKERFSLILESASTNQTSMYLCASSIRDGTYEQYFGPGTRLTVT.

This clonotype was seen at least ten times. The J gene is TRBJ2-7, the V gene TRBV28, with 7 positions matching TRBD2. The ends lost 3 bases at V and 0 bases at J; junction bases unmatched: 2. This CDR3 has 14 amino acids. Per the germline V gene, CDR1 is MDHEN and CDR2 is SYDVKM. CDR3 protein: CASSFRDYSYEQYF. CDR3 DNA: TGTGCCAGCAGTTTTCGGGACTACTCCTACGAGCAGTACTTC.

This clonotype was seen at least ten times. This chain links TRBV11-3 with TRBJ1-2; 7 bases map to TRBD1. After removal of 3 bases from V and 4 bases from J, the junction contained 2 bases not matched to a gene. Germline-derived CDR1 and CDR2 are SGHNT and YENEEA. The CDR3 runs 13 residues. CDR3 DNA: TGTGCCAGCAGCTTCCGGGACAGCTATGGCTACACCTTC. Its protein product is CASSFRDSYGYTF.

The rearrangement joins TRBV4-1 to TRBJ2-2; TRBD1 agrees at 7 bases. Germline lookup yields CDR1 MGHRA and CDR2 YSYEKL. V shed 0 bases, J shed 7 bases, and the junction held 8 bases outside the gene matches. The CDR3 has 16 residues. CDR3 nucleotide sequence: TGCGCCAGCAGCCAAGAGAACAGGGGTGAGGTCGGGGAGCTGTTTTTT. Its translation: CASSQENRGEVGELFF.

In this sample, this clonotype turned up many times. CDR3 residues: CASNYNRDSSYNEQFF. The DNA of the CDR3 is TGTGCCAGCAACTATAACCGGGACAGCTCCTACAATGAGCAGTTCTTC. The rearrangement uses TRBV7-9 and TRBJ2-1, with 7 bases that match TRBD1. Germline CDR1 is SEHNR and CDR2 is FQNEAQ (reference sequence). This CDR3 is built from 16 residues. Trimming removed 7 bases from V and 0 bases from J; junction bases left unmatched: 9.

This clonotype occurred many times. The chain combines TRBV6-1 with TRBJ2-5; the D gene is possibly TRBD2 (7 bases). Between the trimmed V and J ends, which lost 5 bases and 4 bases, there was a span of 17 bases. The CDR3 has 15 residues. Germline V gene data show CDR1 as MNHNS and CDR2 as SASEGT. CDR3 nucleotide sequence: TGTGCCAGCAGTTGGGGGGGCGAAGAGGCAGAGACCCAGTACTTC. Translated: CASSWGGEEAETQYF.

This clonotype was counted between two and nine times. The chain is built from TRBV7-8 and TRBJ1-5, with a weak D call TRBD1 (5 bases). The germline V gene has CDR1 SGHVS and CDR2 FQNEAQ. The CDR3 runs 19 residues. V was pared by 4 bases and J by 0 bases, with 22 bases between. CDR3 sequence reads: CASSSVEGLPIYSNQPQHF. Here the CDR3 DNA reads TGTGCCAGCAGCTCCGTGGAGGGGCTTCCTATCTATAGCAATCAGCCCCAGCATTTT.

Many counts were recorded for this clonotype. CDR3 region: CASSSQGGDTHEKLFF. The CDR3 bases are TGTGCCAGCAGTTCTCAGGGGGGGGACACTCACGAAAAACTGTTTTTT. The chain has TRBV27 and TRBJ1-4; 7 nucleotides line up with TRBD1. After removal of 4 bases from V and 8 bases from J, the junction contained 13 bases not matched to a gene. In germline, CDR1 is MNHEY, CDR2 SMNVEV (reference sequence). The CDR3 extends over 16 amino acids.

With regard to this clonotype: A much larger clone lies one base from this, so it may be a read error. The chain employs TRBV28 and TRBJ2-3; tentative D call: TRBD2 (5 bases). The length of the CDR3 is 15 residues. Germline V gives CDR1 MDHEN, CDR2 SYDVKM. V lost 1 base, J lost 4 bases, and 12 bases lay in between. The CDR3 bases are TGTGCCAGCAGTTTATCCCGCTTTAGCGCAGATACGCAGTATTTT. Protein: CASSLSRFSADTQYF. Filled out from reference TRBV28 and TRBJ2-3, the complete variable domain reads DVKVTQSSRYLVKRTGEKVFLECVQDMDHENMFWYRQDPGLGLRLIYFSYDVKMKEKGDIPEGYSVSREKKERFSLILESASTNQTSMYLCASSLSRFSADTQYFGPGTRLTVL.

This clonotype was seen many times. This chain uses TRBV12-3 or TRBV12-4 with TRBJ1-5; D gene unclear. V was cut by 3 bases and J by 7 bases, with 19 bases left in between. CDR3 size: 16 residues. As DNA, the CDR3 is TGTGCCAGCAGTTTTGGTGTAAGAGGGATCGGACAGCCCCAGCATTTT. The encoded protein is CASSFGVRGIGQPQHF.